Shown below are 30 T cell receptor beta chains from a single sample sequenced in a study of early T cells in non-severe SARS-CoV-2 infection. TCRdb re-called the 5' RACE reads with MiXCR, one entry per CDR3 protein. The profile shows over 50,000 distinct CDR3 sequences, roughly 12% of them singletons. Sequencing input: whole blood. The receptors originated from an adult who was a healthcare worker with PCR-confirmed SARS-CoV-2 infection or an uninfected control (not recorded which).

The rearrangement joins TRBV4-1 to TRBJ1-1; D might be TRBD1 (6 bases). The length of the CDR3 is 18 residues. V shed 0 bases and J shed 7 bases, with 24 bases lying between them. Germline-derived CDR1 and CDR2 are MGHRA and YSYEKL. For the CDR3, the DNA is TGCGCCAGCAGCCAAGATCCTCTTAGGACGAAAGAGGGGGATGAAGCTTTCTTT. Translated: CASSQDPLRTKEGDEAFF.

This clonotype was detected ten times or more. The rearrangement joins TRBV5-1 to TRBJ2-1; 16 bases match TRBD2. Germline V gene sequence: CDR1 SGHRS, CDR2 YFSETQ. The CDR3 is made up of 19 amino acids. Unmatched junction bases numbered 13, after V lost 3 bases and J lost 7 bases. CDR3: CASSSNPGLAGGHRNEQFF. DNA for the CDR3: TGCGCCAGCAGCTCGAACCCGGGACTAGCGGGAGGGCATAGGAATGAGCAGTTCTTC.

The gene calls are TRBV11-2 and TRBJ2-1, with 8 positions matching TRBD2. CDR1 and CDR2 (germline): SGHAT, FQNNGV. Unmatched junction bases numbered 9, after V lost 5 bases and J lost 12 bases. The CDR3 spans 13 residues. The chain's CDR3 is CASSGTSGIWQFF. CDR3 nucleotides: TGTGCCAGCAGCGGGACTAGTGGAATTTGGCAGTTCTTC. The full variable domain, rest sourced from reference TRBV11-2 and TRBJ2-1, is EAGVAQSPRYKIIEKRQSVAFWCNPISGHATLYWYQQILGQGPKLLIQFQNNGVVDDSQLPKDRFSAERLKGVDSTLKIQPAKLEDSAVYLCASSGTSGIWQFFGPGTRLTVL.

In the case of this clonotype: With a much larger clone just one base away, this may be a read error. The genes are TRBV5-1 and TRBJ1-2; possibly TRBD1 for D (6 bases). In germline, CDR1 is SGHRS, CDR2 YFSETQ. This CDR3 contains 14 residues. CDR3 loop: CACSSHTGLQGYTF. The DNA of the CDR3 is TGCGCCTGCAGCTCCCACACAGGGCTTCAAGGCTACACCTTC. The full variable domain, its missing parts supplied by reference TRBV5-1 and TRBJ1-2, is KAGVTQTPRYLIKTRGQQVTLSCSPISGHRSVSWYQQTPGQGLQFLFEYFSETQRNKGNFPGRFSGRQFSNSRSEMNVSTLELGDSALYLCACSSHTGLQGYTFGSGTRLTVV.

The genes are TRBV29-1 and TRBJ2-1; 7 bases map to TRBD2. Trimming removed 4 bases from V and 7 bases from J; junction bases left unmatched: 13. This CDR3 is 15 amino acids long. Germline V CDR1 and CDR2: SQVTM, ANQGSEA. The CDR3 reads CSVVFGTKVGNEQFF. In DNA form, the CDR3 reads TGCAGCGTTGTTTTCGGGACTAAGGTCGGAAATGAGCAGTTCTTC.

This clonotype was found a few times. The J gene is TRBJ1-1, the V gene TRBV6-6; possible D gene TRBD1, 5 bases. V was pared by 6 bases and J by 5 bases, with 13 bases between. Germline V gene lookup returns CDR1 MNHNY and CDR2 SVGAGI (reference sequence). The CDR3 runs 13 residues. The CDR3 sequence is CASSQRGGTEAFF. The CDR3 nucleotides are TGTGCCAGCAGCCAACGGGGGGGGACTGAAGCTTTCTTT.

Many counts were recorded for this clonotype. The rearrangement joins TRBV6-2 or TRBV6-3 to TRBJ2-3, with 7 bases lining up with TRBD1. Trimming took 6 bases from V and 2 from J; bases not matched to a gene: 5. This CDR3 has 14 amino acids. Germline values: CDR1 MNHEY, CDR2 SVGEGT. The CDR3 sequence: CASSRGQATDTQYF. DNA for the CDR3: TGTGCCAGCAGCCGAGGACAGGCCACAGATACGCAGTATTTT.

This clonotype has a count of ten or more. This chain connects TRBV9 to TRBJ2-7; 7 bases map to TRBD1. This CDR3 contains 15 residues. Looked up from germline, CDR1 is SGDLS and CDR2 is YYNGEE. Trimming cost V 0 bases and J 3 bases; bases outside gene matches: 6. The CDR3 DNA sequence: TGTGCCAGCAGCGTAGAGGGGGACAGCTACTACGAGCAGTACTTC. This gives the protein CASSVEGDSYYEQYF.

There are many counts of this clonotype. J is TRBJ2-1 and V is TRBV6-1, with a weak D call TRBD2 (5 bases). V shed 0 bases and J shed 4 bases, with 16 bases lying between them. CDR3 length: 17 amino acids. Germline V CDR1 and CDR2: MNHNS, SASEGT. This CDR3 reads CASSEALQAAPYNEQFF. The CDR3 nucleotides are TGTGCCAGCAGTGAAGCGCTACAAGCGGCCCCTTACAATGAGCAGTTCTTC.

This clonotype was seen ten or more times. The rearrangement links TRBV29-1 to TRBJ2-7, with 7 bases matching TRBD1. V dropped 5 bases and J dropped 3; count of bases not matched to a gene: 4. Germline values: CDR1 SQVTM, CDR2 ANQGSEA. CDR3 length: 12 residues. The CDR3 DNA sequence: TGCAGCGTTCGGACAGGTTACTACGAGCAGTACTTC. Amino acids: CSVRTGYYEQYF.

A few counts support this clonotype. V and J are TRBV11-3 and TRBJ2-7; either TRBD1 or TRBD2 may supply D (5 bases each). Germline-derived CDR1 and CDR2 are SGHNT and YENEEA. V lost 2 bases and J 2 bases, leaving 10 bases between the germline ends. CDR3 length equals 14 residues. The CDR3 here is CASSLSTGPYEQYF. The DNA of the CDR3 is TGTGCCAGCAGCTTATCCACGGGACCCTACGAGCAGTACTTC.

This clonotype was seen repeatedly, ten times or more. This chain links TRBV6-5 with TRBJ2-1; 8 nucleotides line up with TRBD1. The CDR3 is 14 amino acids. V lost 7 bases to trimming and J lost 4 bases; unmatched junction nucleotides: 6. Germline CDR1 MNHEY, CDR2 SVGAGI. The CDR3 loop reads CASNGQGLYNEQFF. CDR3 nucleotides: TGTGCCAGCAACGGACAGGGCTTATACAATGAGCAGTTCTTC.

A few counts support this clonotype. This chain links TRBV27 with TRBJ1-6; no reliable D call. From germline, CDR1 is MNHEY and CDR2 SMNVEV (reference sequence). The CDR3 extends over 15 amino acids. V lost 5 bases and J lost 2, with 10 bases in between. For the CDR3, the DNA is TGTGCCAGCAGTGTCACCTTCCCCTATAATTCACCCCTCCACTTT. Translation: CASSVTFPYNSPLHF.

In its sample, this clonotype was seen many times. The chain recombines TRBV18 with TRBJ2-5, with a tentative D call TRBD1 (6 bases). The CDR3 is made up of 13 amino acids. V lost 2 bases and J 2 bases, leaving 6 bases between the germline ends. CDR1 and CDR2 (germline): KGHSH, LQKENI. This chain's CDR3 is CASSPGTQETQYF. Written as DNA, the CDR3 is TGTGCCAGCTCACCAGGGACACAAGAGACCCAGTACTTC.

V usage is TRBV9 and J usage is TRBJ1-1; a weak D match, TRBD1 (5 bases). V lost 2 bases, J lost 4 bases, and 12 bases lay in between. This CDR3 is 14 amino acids long. Germline CDR1 and CDR2: SGDLS and YYNGEE. The CDR3 DNA is TGTGCCAGCAGCGTCGCAGGGCGTGGCACTGAAGCTTTCTTT. Translated: CASSVAGRGTEAFF.

This clonotype has a handful of counts. The J gene is TRBJ2-2, the V gene TRBV7-2, with 8 bases lining up with TRBD2. The CDR3 has 15 amino acids. V lost 0 bases to trimming and J lost 8 bases; unmatched junction nucleotides: 5. The germline V gene has CDR1 SGHTA and CDR2 FQGNSA. The CDR3 loop reads CASSLARPSGGELFF. For the CDR3, the DNA is TGTGCCAGCAGCTTAGCGCGGCCTAGCGGGGGGGAGCTGTTTTTT. The entire variable domain, with the rest obtained from reference TRBV7-2 and TRBJ2-2, is as follows: GAGVSQSPSNKVTEKGKDVELRCDPISGHTALYWYRQSLGQGLEFLIYFQGNSAPDKSGLPSDRFSAERTGGSVSTLTIQRTQQEDSAVYLCASSLARPSGGELFFGEGSRLTVL.

V and J are TRBV20-1 and TRBJ2-7; D may be TRBD1 (5 bases). V lost 3 bases and J lost 3, with 18 bases in between. The CDR3 extends over 15 amino acids. From germline, CDR1 is DFQATT and CDR2 SNEGSKA (reference sequence). The CDR3 loop is CSASFGAAGNYEQYF. CDR3 nucleotide sequence: TGCAGTGCTAGTTTTGGGGCAGCTGGTAACTACGAGCAGTACTTC.

The rearrangement uses TRBV7-8 and TRBJ1-5; D unresolved. The CDR3 consists of 17 residues. The V gene lost 0 bases and the J gene lost 7 bases, with 19 bases spanning the gap. Germline V lookup: CDR1 SGHVS, CDR2 FQNEAQ. CDR3 region: CASSLALAAGPGQPQHF. For the CDR3, the DNA is TGTGCCAGCAGCTTAGCGTTAGCGGCCGGTCCGGGGCAGCCCCAGCATTTT. Drawing the rest from reference TRBV7-8 and TRBJ1-5, the complete variable domain is GAGVSQSPRYKVAKRGQDVALRCDPISGHVSLFWYQQALGQGPEFLTYFQNEAQLDKSGLPSDRFFAERPEGSVSTLKIQRTQQEDSAVYLCASSLALAAGPGQPQHFGDGTRLSIL.

The CDR3 sequence is CAWSVGQQNEQYF. The CDR3 DNA follows: TGTGCCTGGAGTGTAGGACAACAGAACGAGCAGTACTTC. The chain is built from TRBV30 and TRBJ2-7; D may be TRBD1 (5 bases). Between the trimmed V and J ends, which lost 0 bases and 5 bases, there was a span of 11 bases. This CDR3 has 13 residues. CDR1 is GTSNPN and CDR2 is SVGIG in the germline V gene (reference sequence).

V gene TRBV29-1 combines with J gene TRBJ2-1, with unresolved D. CDR3 length: 10 residues. Looked up from germline, CDR1 is SQVTM and CDR2 is ANQGSEA. Trimming stripped 2 bases from V and 9 bases from J, with 5 bases between. The CDR3 DNA reads as TGCAGCGTTGAACAGGCTGAGCAGTTCTTC. It is translated as CSVEQAEQFF.

The sample holds many counts of this clonotype. V is TRBV2 and J is TRBJ1-5, with no clear D. The CDR3 has 14 residues. Trimming cost V 5 bases and J 3 bases, with 11 bases left between them. Per the germline V gene, CDR1 is SNHLY and CDR2 is FYNNEI. CDR3 nucleotides: TGTGCCAGCAGTTTCGACTCTCCCAATCAGCCCCAGCATTTT. Translated: CASSFDSPNQPQHF.

The chain employs TRBV11-3 and TRBJ1-6; D unresolved. CDR3 length: 16 residues. V was trimmed by 1 base and J by 2 bases, leaving 9 bases between them. CDR1 and CDR2 from the germline V gene are SGHNT and YENEEA. The CDR3 reads CASSLGGRTYNSPLHF. CDR3 DNA: TGTGCCAGCAGCTTAGGAGGGAGGACCTATAATTCACCCCTCCACTTT.

There are many counts of this clonotype. CDR3 sequence reads: CAISVGQPDEQYF. CDR3 coding DNA: TGTGCCATCAGTGTCGGGCAGCCGGACGAGCAGTACTTC. The chain combines TRBV10-3 with TRBJ2-7; the D is unclear. The CDR3 has 13 residues. V dropped 4 bases and J dropped 5 bases, with 12 bases sitting between them. Germline CDR1 ENHRY, CDR2 SYGVKD.

This clonotype was observed a few times. The genes are TRBV24-1 and TRBJ1-4; D is possibly TRBD1 (6 bases). V was cut by 0 bases and J by 8 bases, with 12 bases left in between. Per germline, CDR1 KGHDR and CDR2 SFDVKD. The CDR3 runs 15 residues. For the CDR3, the DNA is TGTGCCACCAGTGATTTGGAGGGGGTTGAAGAAAAACTGTTTTTT. This sequence encodes CATSDLEGVEEKLFF.

This chain uses TRBV12-3 or TRBV12-4 with TRBJ1-5; D is unresolved. The length of the CDR3 is 14 residues. V lost 6 bases and J 2 bases, leaving 11 bases between the germline ends. The CDR3 here is CASSFWEGNQPQHF. The CDR3 nucleotides are TGTGCCAGCAGCTTCTGGGAGGGCAATCAGCCCCAGCATTTT.

The chain joins TRBV5-4 to TRBJ1-6; TRBD1 matches 9 bases. Germline CDR1 and CDR2: SGHNT and YYREEE (reference sequence). J gave up 12 bases and V 3 bases, and 4 bases lay outside the gene matches. The CDR3 runs 13 residues. CDR3 protein: CASSSGQGEPLHF. The CDR3 coding sequence is TGTGCCAGCAGCTCGGGACAGGGTGAACCCCTCCACTTT.

This clonotype was detected many times. The V gene is TRBV28, the J gene TRBJ1-6; no definite D call. The germline V gene has CDR1 MDHEN and CDR2 SYDVKM. The CDR3 has 15 residues. V gave up 6 bases and J gave up 8 bases, with 17 bases separating them. The CDR3 DNA follows: TGTGCCAGCAGCTTGGCGAGCGGGAGGGATTCACCCCTCCACTTT. This codes for CASSLASGRDSPLHF.

This clonotype was recorded a few times. DNA of the CDR3: TGTGCCAGCAGCCCTTACAGGGGAAACTCCTACGAGCAGTACTTC. This sequence encodes CASSPYRGNSYEQYF. This chain connects TRBV7-9 to TRBJ2-7, with 7 bases matching TRBD1. J was trimmed by 0 bases and V by 5 bases; bases with no gene match: 7. Germline lookup yields CDR1 SEHNR and CDR2 FQNEAQ (reference sequence). The CDR3 has 15 residues.

The chain uses TRBV7-6 and TRBJ2-1; D might be TRBD2 (5 bases). The CDR3 spans 17 residues. V lost 0 bases and J 0 bases, leaving 12 bases between the germline ends. In germline, CDR1 is SGHVS, CDR2 FNYEAQ. The CDR3 loop is CASSLAKRVSSYNEQFF. CDR3 coding DNA: TGTGCCAGCAGCTTAGCGAAGAGGGTCAGCTCCTACAATGAGCAGTTCTTC.

This clonotype was seen repeatedly, ten times or more. This rearrangement joins TRBV6-6 to TRBJ2-7; TRBD1 aligns across 8 bases. V was clipped by 4 bases and J by 2 bases; unmatched bases: 4. Looked up from germline, CDR1 is MNHNY and CDR2 is SVGAGI (reference sequence). This CDR3 spans 14 amino acids. In nucleotides, the CDR3 is TGTGCCAGCAGTTTAGGACAGGGACCCTACGAGCAGTACTTC. It codes for CASSLGQGPYEQYF.